This T cell receptor beta chain is drawn from a study of T cells in Graves' hyperthyroidism and ophthalmopathy. Notes on the study in general: The model made its ophthalmopathy prediction, and onset followed a median approximately six months later. Appearing also in blood were most of the thyroid clonotypes expanded above 0.001.

TCR beta CDR3 regions were amplified from RNA transcripts. Primed by the HTBI set, a first-round RT-PCR was run on the TCR CDR3. TCRdb itself ran the multiplex PCR reads through MiXCR, one entry per CDR3 protein. This sample has over 450,000 distinct CDR3 sequences, with roughly 14% found just once. Diagnosis relied on clinical symptoms, serum thyroxine and TRAb, thyroid ultrasound and orbital computed tomography. This clonotype was seen a handful of times. What it binds is not known. Germline-derived CDR1 and CDR2 are MGHRA and YSYEKL. This CDR3 has 15 residues. V dropped 4 bases and J dropped 8 bases, with 17 bases sitting between them.

V usage is TRBV4-1 and J usage is TRBJ1-4; D not resolved. Sequenced: blood. The receptor's source is a woman aged 18-30 years with Graves' hyperthyroidism. CDR3 in amino acids: CASSPQSRAPEKLFF. CDR3 sequence (DNA): TGCGCCAGCAGCCCCCAATCCCGGGCGCCGGAAAAACTGTTTTTT.